The 21 T cell receptor beta chains given below trace back to one sample, sequenced in a study of response to subunit inactivated influenza vaccine (dated by TCRdb to 2016 to 2019). Receptor amplification or capture employed RT-PCR. Instrument on record: Illumina HiSeq 2500. The public reads were reprocessed in TCRdb via fastp at Q25 and MiXCR, keeping in-frame beta chains. Rows with one shared CDR3 protein collapse into an entry with the most common genes and DNA. This sample comprises approximately 160,000 distinct CDR3 sequences, over 8.5% of them detected only once. Together, the top ten hold roughly 33% of the sample. The sample here was CD8+ T cells sorted from PBMCs, taken 23 months after vaccination. The receptors shown here come from a man aged 45-69 years who received an inactivated influenza vaccine. Donor details come from another sample of the same person, matched by shared clones.

This clonotype was recorded a few times. The rearrangement joins TRBV7-9 to TRBJ2-1; D is undetermined. Germline assignment: CDR1 SEHNR and CDR2 FQNEAQ (reference sequence). V lost 11 bases and J 6 bases, leaving 17 bases between the germline ends. This CDR3 is built from 13 residues. CDR3 DNA sequence: TGTGCCGGAGAACGGCCGGGTCTCAATGAGCAGTTCTTC. As protein: CAGERPGLNEQFF.

This clonotype was seen only a few times. This chain links TRBV6-9 with TRBJ1-1; D is ambiguous. The CDR3 totals 15 residues. Germline lookup yields CDR1 MNHGY and CDR2 SVAAGI. V was cut by 6 bases and J by 1 base, with 15 bases left in between. The CDR3 coding sequence is TGTGCCAGCAGCTTTTCTGGAGGCACGAACACTGAAGCTTTCTTT. Translating it yields CASSFSGGTNTEAFF.

This clonotype was seen ten or more times. CDR3 bases: TGTGCCAGCAGCTCAAAGACTAGCGGGAGCCACTACGAGCAGTACTTC. Translation gives CASSSKTSGSHYEQYF. V gene TRBV7-8 combines with J gene TRBJ2-7, with 12 positions matching TRBD2. This CDR3 is 16 amino acids long. Looked up from germline, CDR1 is SGHVS and CDR2 is FQNEAQ. The trim removed 4 bases at V and 3 bases at J, leaving 7 bases unmatched.

This clonotype turned up a few times. V gene TRBV7-2 combines with J gene TRBJ2-7; 10 bases are shared with TRBD2. Losses at the gene ends were 7 bases for V and 7 bases for J; bases not matched to a gene: 10. CDR3 size: 14 residues. Germline loops: CDR1 SGHTA, CDR2 FQGNSA. The DNA of the CDR3 is TGTGCCAGCAAAAGCGGGAGGGCCTCTTATGAGCAGTACTTC. This encodes CASKSGRASYEQYF.

This clonotype was counted a few times. The V and J genes are TRBV4-3 and TRBJ2-3, with a tentative D call TRBD1 (5 bases). The CDR3 sequence is 15 residues long. Trimming cost V 1 base and J 3 bases, with 11 bases left between them. CDR1 is LGHNA and CDR2 is YSLEER in the germline V gene. The CDR3 DNA reads TGCGCCAGCAGCCAAGTGGCAGGGAAGACAGATACGCAGTATTTT. Residues: CASSQVAGKTDTQYF.

In its sample, this clonotype was seen a few times. The chain couples TRBV4-3 to TRBJ2-1; D not resolved. CDR3 length equals 17 residues. CDR1 and CDR2 from the germline V gene are LGHNA and YSLEER. V was cut by 0 bases and J by 8 bases, with 20 bases left in between. The CDR3 loop is CASSQDRGLPRVDEQFF. CDR3 nucleotides: TGCGCCAGCAGCCAAGATCGTGGCCTACCCCGAGTGGATGAGCAGTTCTTC.

In its sample, this clonotype was seen a few times. The chain couples TRBV7-3 to TRBJ2-7, with D perhaps TRBD1 (5 bases). Per germline, CDR1 SGHTA and CDR2 FQGTGA. V gave up 3 bases and J gave up 4 bases, with 10 bases separating them. This CDR3 contains 13 residues. The CDR3 coding sequence is TGTGCCAGCAGCTTGCTCCAGGGATACGAGCAGTACTTC. Protein: CASSLLQGYEQYF.

V is TRBV7-9 and J is TRBJ2-7; the match to TRBD1 covers 7 bases. The CDR3 totals 15 residues. CDR1 and CDR2 (germline): SEHNR, FQNEAQ (reference sequence). Trimming removed 4 bases from V and 1 base from J; junction bases left unmatched: 7. The chain's CDR3 is CASSSEGAGSYEQYF. The CDR3 region has the DNA TGTGCCAGCAGCTCCGAGGGGGCAGGATCCTACGAGCAGTACTTC.

V gene TRBV28 combines with J gene TRBJ1-6; the D is unclear. Trimming pared 5 bases from V and 6 bases from J, leaving 8 bases between. There are 13 residues in the CDR3. Germline CDR1 reads MDHEN; CDR2 reads SYDVKM. CDR3 nucleotide sequence: TGTGCCAGCAGTGGTCAGGCTAATTCACCCCTCCACTTT. Translated: CASSGQANSPLHF.

The chain carries TRBV30 and TRBJ2-2, with 13 nucleotides matching TRBD2. This CDR3 contains 16 residues. Germline assignment: CDR1 GTSNPN and CDR2 SVGIG (reference sequence). V was clipped by 1 base and J by 3 bases; unmatched bases: 2. The CDR3 loop reads CAWSGLAGGYTGELFF. The CDR3 DNA is TGTGCCTGGAGTGGACTAGCGGGAGGCTACACCGGGGAGCTGTTTTTT.

The chain links TRBV7-9 to TRBJ2-3; D gene unclear. Germline CDR1 SEHNR, CDR2 FQNEAQ (reference sequence). The CDR3 loop spans 13 amino acids. V was trimmed by 4 bases and J by 3 bases, leaving 8 bases between them. CDR3 in amino acids: CASSWTVTDTQYF. The CDR3 bases are TGTGCCAGCAGCTGGACGGTGACAGATACGCAGTATTTT.

The rearrangement links TRBV5-6 to TRBJ2-3; 8 bases match TRBD2. CDR1 and CDR2 (germline): SGHDT, YYEEEE. With V trimmed by 4 bases and J by 5 bases, 6 bases remained unmatched. The CDR3 has 14 amino acids. In nucleotides, the CDR3 is TGTGCCAGCAGCCTCCAGCTAGCGGGAGATACGCAGTATTTT. Amino acid sequence: CASSLQLAGDTQYF.

In its sample, this clonotype was seen a few times. The CDR3 region is CASSQEQVLNTEAFF. CDR3 bases: TGCGCCAGCAGCCAAGAACAGGTCTTGAACACTGAAGCTTTCTTT. The chain recombines TRBV4-3 with TRBJ1-1, with TRBD1 as a possible D gene (5 bases). The germline V and J ends were trimmed by 0 bases and 0 bases, with 8 bases remaining between them. The CDR3 is made up of 15 amino acids. Germline CDR1 LGHNA, CDR2 YSLEER.

This clonotype was detected only a few times. The V gene is TRBV20-1, the J gene TRBJ1-6; D uncertain. Per the germline V gene, CDR1 is DFQATT and CDR2 is SNEGSKA (reference sequence). This CDR3 is built from 14 residues. V was cut by 5 bases and J by 3 bases, with 11 bases left in between. The CDR3 loop is CSARTVGYNSPLHF. CDR3 nucleotide sequence: TGCAGTGCTCGAACGGTCGGCTATAATTCACCCCTCCACTTT.

The genes are TRBV9 and TRBJ2-5; TRBD2 is a possible D gene (5 bases). This CDR3 spans 16 amino acids. Trimming shortened V by 0 bases and J by 2 bases, and 14 bases separated the two germline ends. Looked up from germline, CDR1 is SGDLS and CDR2 is YYNGEE. CDR3 residues: CASSVGAGPLQETQYF. CDR3 DNA sequence: TGTGCCAGCAGCGTAGGCGCGGGCCCCTTACAAGAGACCCAGTACTTC.

The chain has TRBV19 and TRBJ2-7; D is unresolved. V dropped 3 bases and J dropped 3 bases, with 12 bases sitting between them. This CDR3 is 14 amino acids long. Germline CDR1 and CDR2: LNHDA and SQIVND (reference sequence). The CDR3 DNA sequence: TGTGCCAGTAGTATTCAGGTTCCCGACTACGAGCAGTACTTC. Amino acid sequence: CASSIQVPDYEQYF.

This clonotype was counted ten times or more. This chain links TRBV30 with TRBJ1-1, with TRBD1 matching over 10 bases. J lost 6 bases, V lost 8 bases, and 6 bases had no gene match. Germline V lookup: CDR1 GTSNPN, CDR2 SVGIG (reference sequence). This CDR3 spans 12 amino acids. CDR3 sequence: CAGDRGTAEAFF. CDR3 nucleotides: TGTGCCGGGGACAGGGGTACGGCTGAAGCTTTCTTT. Drawing the rest from reference TRBV30 and TRBJ1-1, the complete variable domain is SQTIHQWPATLVQPVGSPLSLECTVEGTSNPNLYWYRQAAGRGLQLLFYSVGIGQISSEVPQNLSASRPQDRQFILSSKKLLLSDSGFYLCAGDRGTAEAFFGQGTRLTVV.

This clonotype has only a few counts. The genes are TRBV10-3 and TRBJ2-3; unclear D gene. Germline V gives CDR1 ENHRY, CDR2 SYGVKD. The CDR3 is made up of 16 amino acids. V lost 0 bases to trimming and J lost 1 base, with 11 bases between them. DNA for the CDR3: TGTGCCATCAGTGAGTCGCTTAGCCTGGGCACAGATACGCAGTATTTT. Protein product: CAISESLSLGTDTQYF.

This rearrangement joins TRBV12-3 or TRBV12-4 to TRBJ2-3; 11 bases are a match to TRBD2. This CDR3 has 17 amino acids. The V and J ends lost 2 bases and 2 bases, in that order; junction bases with no gene match: 6. CDR3 sequence: CASSLFRLAGLTDTQYF. The CDR3 region has the DNA TGTGCCAGCAGTTTATTTCGACTAGCGGGACTCACAGATACGCAGTATTTT.

The sample holds many counts of this clonotype. The chain combines TRBV4-2 with TRBJ2-7; possible D gene TRBD1, 6 bases. The germline gives CDR1 LGHNA, CDR2 YNFKEQ. Trimming cost V 6 bases and J 5 bases, with 14 bases left between them. The CDR3 loop spans 13 amino acids. CDR3 DNA sequence: TGTGCCAGCAGGGAAAGCAACAGGGACGAGCAGTACTTC. Encoded protein: CASRESNRDEQYF.

This clonotype appeared many times. The chain has TRBV18 and TRBJ2-7; 8 nucleotides line up with TRBD1. This CDR3 has 15 amino acids. The ends lost 3 bases at V and 2 bases at J; junction bases unmatched: 6. Germline CDR1 and CDR2: KGHSH and LQKENI. CDR3 in amino acids: CASSPQGAQTYEQYF. The CDR3 DNA reads as TGTGCCAGCTCACCGCAGGGGGCGCAAACCTACGAGCAGTACTTC.